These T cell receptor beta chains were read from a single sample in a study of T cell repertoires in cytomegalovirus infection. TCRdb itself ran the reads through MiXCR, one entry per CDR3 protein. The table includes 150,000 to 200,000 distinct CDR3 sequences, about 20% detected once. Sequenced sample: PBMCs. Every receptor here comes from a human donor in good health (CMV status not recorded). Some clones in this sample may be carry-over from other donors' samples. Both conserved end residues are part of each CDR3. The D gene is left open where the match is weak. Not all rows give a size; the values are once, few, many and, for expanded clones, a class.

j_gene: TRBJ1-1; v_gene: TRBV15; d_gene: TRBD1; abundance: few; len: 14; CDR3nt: TGTGCCACCAGCACTGACAGGGGGTCCACTGAAGCTTTCTTT; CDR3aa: CATSTDRGSTEAFF
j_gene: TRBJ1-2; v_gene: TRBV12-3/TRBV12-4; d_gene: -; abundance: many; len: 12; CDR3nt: TGTGCCAGCAGTTTTAGGGACTATGGCTACACCTTC; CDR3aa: CASSFRDYGYTF
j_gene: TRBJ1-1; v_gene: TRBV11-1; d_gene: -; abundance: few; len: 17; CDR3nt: TGTGCCAGCAGCTCCCTCCCGGCCGGGACAAGGAACACTGAAGCTTTCTTT; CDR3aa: CASSSLPAGTRNTEAFF
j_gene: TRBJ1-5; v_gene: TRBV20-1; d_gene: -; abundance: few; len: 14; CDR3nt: TGCAGTGCTAGAGGGGGGGTCGGCAATCAGCCCCAGCATTTT; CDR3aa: CSARGGVGNQPQHF
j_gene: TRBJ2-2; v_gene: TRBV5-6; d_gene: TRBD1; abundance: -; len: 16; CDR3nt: TGTGCCAGCAGCGACTCCAACAGGGGGCACACCGGGGAGCTGTTTTTT; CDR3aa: CASSDSNRGHTGELFF
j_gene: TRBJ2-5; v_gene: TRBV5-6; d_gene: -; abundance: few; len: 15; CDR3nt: TGTGCCAGCAGCTTGCGGACAGACTACCAAGAGACCCAGTACTTC; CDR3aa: CASSLRTDYQETQYF
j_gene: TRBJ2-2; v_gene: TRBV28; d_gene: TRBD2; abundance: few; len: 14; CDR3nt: TGTGCCAGCATACTAGCGGGAATCACCGGGGAGCTGTTTTTT; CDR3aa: CASILAGITGELFF
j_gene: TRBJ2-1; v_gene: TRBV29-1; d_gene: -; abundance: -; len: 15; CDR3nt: TGCAGCACTGGTCCAGCGGGACATGATAGTAGGGAGCAGTTCTTC; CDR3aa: CSTGPAGHDSREQFF
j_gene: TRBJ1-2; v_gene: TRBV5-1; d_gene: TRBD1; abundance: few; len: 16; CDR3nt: TGCGCCAGCAATCCGAATCCGACAGGGGGATACTATGGCTACACCTTC; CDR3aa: CASNPNPTGGYYGYTF
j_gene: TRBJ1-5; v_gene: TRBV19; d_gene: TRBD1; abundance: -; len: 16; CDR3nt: TGTGCCAGTAGTTCACGCCGGGACAGGGGCGATCAGCCCCAGCATTTT; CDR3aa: CASSSRRDRGDQPQHF
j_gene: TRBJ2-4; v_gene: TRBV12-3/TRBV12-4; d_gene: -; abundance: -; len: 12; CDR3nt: TGTGCCAGCAGTTTAGATTATAGTAATCCGTACTTC; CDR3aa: CASSLDYSNPYF
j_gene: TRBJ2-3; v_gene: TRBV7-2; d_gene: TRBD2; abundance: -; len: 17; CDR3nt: TGTGCAAACATCTTAGACCCCCCCCAGCGGGGCACAGATACGCACTATTTT; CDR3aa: CANILDPPQRGTDTHYF
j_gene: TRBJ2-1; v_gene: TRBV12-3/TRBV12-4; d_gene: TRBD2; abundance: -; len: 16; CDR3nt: TGTGCCAGCAGATCTAGCGGGAGGAACCCAGGTCATGAGCAGTTCTTC; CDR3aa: CASRSSGRNPGHEQFF
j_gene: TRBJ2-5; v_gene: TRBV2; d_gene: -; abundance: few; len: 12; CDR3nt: TGTGCCAGCAGCATAAGACGAGAGACCCAGTACTTC; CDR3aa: CASSIRRETQYF
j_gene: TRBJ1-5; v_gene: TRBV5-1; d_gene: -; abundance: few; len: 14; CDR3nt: TGCGCCAGCAGCTTGGATCGGGGAGGACAGCCCCAGCATTTT; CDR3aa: CASSLDRGGQPQHF
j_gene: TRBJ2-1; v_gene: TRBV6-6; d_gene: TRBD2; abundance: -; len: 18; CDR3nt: TGTGCCAGCAGACCTTTACTAGCGGGGGTAAGCTCCTACAATGAGCAGTTCTTC; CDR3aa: CASRPLLAGVSSYNEQFF
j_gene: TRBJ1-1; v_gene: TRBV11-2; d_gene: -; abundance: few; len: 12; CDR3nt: TGTGCCAGCAGCTGGGCGGGCACTGAAGCTTTCTTT; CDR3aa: CASSWAGTEAFF
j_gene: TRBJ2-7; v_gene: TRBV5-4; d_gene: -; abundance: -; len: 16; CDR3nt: TGTGCCAGCAGCGGCACGGGGGCCCTTTTTACCTACGAGCAGTACTTC; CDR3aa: CASSGTGALFTYEQYF
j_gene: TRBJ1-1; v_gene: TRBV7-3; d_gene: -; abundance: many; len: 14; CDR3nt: TGTGCCAGCAGCCCGACAGGAGGGGACACTGAAGCTTTCTTT; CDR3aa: CASSPTGGDTEAFF
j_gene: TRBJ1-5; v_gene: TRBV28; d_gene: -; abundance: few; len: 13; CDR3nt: TGTGCCAGCCAGCCTCCTGCGAATCAGCCCCAGCATTTT; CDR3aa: CASQPPANQPQHF
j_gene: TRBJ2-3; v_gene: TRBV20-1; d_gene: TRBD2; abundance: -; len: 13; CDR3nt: TGCAGTGCTAAGGGACTAGCGCTCAATACGCAGTATTTT; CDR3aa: CSAKGLALNTQYF
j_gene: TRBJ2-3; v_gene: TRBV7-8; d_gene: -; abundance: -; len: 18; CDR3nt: TGTGCCAGCAGCCCGAAGGGGGGGGGGGGGCTTAGCACAGATACGCAGTATTTT; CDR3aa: CASSPKGGGGLSTDTQYF
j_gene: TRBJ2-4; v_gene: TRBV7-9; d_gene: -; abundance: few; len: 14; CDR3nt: TGTGCCAGCAGCCGGGGCGGAGCCAAAAACATTCAGTACTTC; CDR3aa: CASSRGGAKNIQYF
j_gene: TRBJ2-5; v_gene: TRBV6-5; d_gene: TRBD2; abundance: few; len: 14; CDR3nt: TGTGCCAGCAGTTACGCGGGGGGCCAAGAGACCCAGTACTTC; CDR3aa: CASSYAGGQETQYF
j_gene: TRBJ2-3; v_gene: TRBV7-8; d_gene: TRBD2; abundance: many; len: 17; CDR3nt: TGTGCCAGCAGCTTAGCGTGGCTAGCGGGAGGGCAGGATACGCAGTATTTT; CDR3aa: CASSLAWLAGGQDTQYF
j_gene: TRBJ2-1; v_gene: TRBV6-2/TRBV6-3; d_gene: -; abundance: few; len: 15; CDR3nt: TGTGCCAGCAGCCGACACAGGGACTCCTACAATGAGCAGTTCTTC; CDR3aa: CASSRHRDSYNEQFF
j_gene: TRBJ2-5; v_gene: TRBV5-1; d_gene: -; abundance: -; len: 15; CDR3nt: TGCGCCAGCAAGCTTGGAGCAGTTGGGGCAGAGACCCAGTACTTC; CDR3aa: CASKLGAVGAETQYF